The next 31 T cell receptor beta chains were all read from a single sample in a study of T-cell memory formation after mild COVID-19. TCRdb used MiXCR to reprocess the 5' RACE reads, holding one entry per CDR3 protein. Here the sample spans 450,000 to 650,000 distinct CDR3 sequences, 18% being singletons. Sequences were obtained from PBMCs or a T cell subset sorted from them (not recorded which). Receptors were obtained from an adult woman who had mild COVID-19 (a few samples of this study predate the infection). Cell type and time point are not known.

The V gene is TRBV30, the J gene TRBJ2-1; TRBD1 or TRBD2 may be the D gene (6 bases each). Germline V gene sequence: CDR1 GTSNPN, CDR2 SVGIG (reference sequence). Trimming stripped 3 bases from V and 6 bases from J, with 18 bases between. CDR3 length: 15 amino acids. The CDR3: CAWSRGRTIFNEQFF. DNA for the CDR3: TGTGCCTGGAGCAGGGGTCGGACTATTTTCAATGAGCAGTTCTTC. The whole variable domain, filled in from reference TRBV30 and TRBJ2-1, reads SQTIHQWPATLVQPVGSPLSLECTVEGTSNPNLYWYRQAAGRGLQLLFYSVGIGQISSEVPQNLSASRPQDRQFILSSKKLLLSDSGFYLCAWSRGRTIFNEQFFGPGTRLTVL.

This chain uses TRBV19 with TRBJ1-5; D is unresolved. V lost 0 bases and J lost 4, with 13 bases in between. Germline assignment: CDR1 LNHDA and CDR2 SQIVND (reference sequence). The CDR3 runs 16 residues. The CDR3 spells CASSIDLSAENQPQHF. CDR3 DNA sequence: TGTGCCAGTAGTATAGATCTCAGCGCAGAGAATCAGCCCCAGCATTTT. The whole variable domain, filled in from reference TRBV19 and TRBJ1-5, reads DGGITQSPKYLFRKEGQNVTLSCEQNLNHDAMYWYRQDPGQGLRLIYYSQIVNDFQKGDIAEGYSVSREKKESFPLTVTSAQKNPTAFYLCASSIDLSAENQPQHFGDGTRLSIL.

The J gene is TRBJ2-1, the V gene TRBV20-1; 8 bases fit TRBD2. The CDR3 contains 15 residues. Germline loops: CDR1 DFQATT, CDR2 SNEGSKA (reference sequence). V shed 3 bases and J 9 bases; nucleotides not matched to a gene: 13. The CDR3 loop reads CSARKAAGDLSEQFF. The DNA for the CDR3 is TGCAGTGCTAGGAAGGCAGCGGGAGATTTGAGTGAGCAGTTCTTC.

The V gene is TRBV14, the J gene TRBJ2-2; TRBD1 aligns across 7 bases. Unmatched junction bases numbered 10, after V lost 4 bases and J lost 2 bases. The CDR3 length is 17 residues. Germline CDR1 SGHDN, CDR2 FVKESK. CDR3 nucleotide sequence: TGTGCCAGCAGCCTCAAGATGAGGGGGCGAAACACCGGGGAGCTGTTTTTT. The encoded protein is CASSLKMRGRNTGELFF.

The V gene is TRBV10-3, the J gene TRBJ1-1; possibly TRBD1 for D (5 bases). Deletions cut 2 bases from V and 1 base from J, with 8 bases between. Germline CDR1 ENHRY, CDR2 SYGVKD. CDR3 length: 14 amino acids. For the CDR3, the DNA is TGTGCCATCAGTGAGGGGGGAGGGAACACTGAAGCTTTCTTT. This encodes CAISEGGGNTEAFF.

This clonotype was recorded only once. The V gene is TRBV7-6, the J gene TRBJ2-2, with 12 bases identical to TRBD2. CDR1 and CDR2 (germline): SGHVS, FNYEAQ. This CDR3 is 17 amino acids long. With 4 bases clipped from V and 5 bases from J, the junction kept 8 bases outside the gene matches. Here the CDR3 reads CASSSTGGTSGTGELFF. The CDR3 DNA follows: TGTGCCAGCAGCTCCACCGGTGGGACTAGCGGGACCGGGGAGCTGTTTTTT.

The V gene is TRBV5-1, the J gene TRBJ2-7; 8 nucleotides line up with TRBD1. Germline V gene lookup returns CDR1 SGHRS and CDR2 YFSETQ. V was pared by 4 bases and J by 0 bases, with 3 bases of the junction left unmatched. This CDR3 is built from 14 residues. CDR3 sequence (DNA): TGCGCCAGCAGCGGGGACAGGAACTCCTACGAGCAGTACTTC. Translated, it gives CASSGDRNSYEQYF.

The V call is TRBV18, the J call TRBJ2-1, with 8 positions matching TRBD2. Germline assignment: CDR1 KGHSH and CDR2 LQKENI. Trimming at V came to 2 bases and at J to 7 bases, leaving 13 bases not matched to a gene. The CDR3 length is 17 residues. This CDR3 reads CASSPAVGVTGGNEQFF. The CDR3 nucleotides are TGTGCCAGCTCACCAGCTGTTGGGGTCACGGGGGGGAATGAGCAGTTCTTC.

In its sample, this clonotype was seen a few times. The chain has TRBV4-3 and TRBJ2-7, with 10 bases aligning to TRBD2. CDR1 LGHNA and CDR2 YSLEER come from the germline V gene. This CDR3 comprises 17 residues. V shed 1 base and J 3 bases; nucleotides not matched to a gene: 9. The CDR3 bases are TGCGCCAGCAGCCAAGGACCCGGGGCTAGCGGGAGCTACGAGCAGTACTTC. This gives the protein CASSQGPGASGSYEQYF.

The chain is built from TRBV7-9 and TRBJ1-6; possibly TRBD1 for D (5 bases). The V gene's germline CDR1 is SEHNR and CDR2 FQNEAQ (reference sequence). The CDR3 has 14 amino acids. Trimming left V 5 bases short and J 9 bases short, with 14 bases between. The CDR3 nucleotides read TGTGCCAGCAGCCCAACTTGGGGCCCTTCACCCCTCCACTTT. Translated, it gives CASSPTWGPSPLHF.

Comment on this clonotype: Germline and junction disagree at one end, which may indicate a read error. The CDR3 nucleotides are TGCGCCAGCAGCCAAGGGACTAGCGGGATGAGCTACGATCAGTACTTC. Translating gives CASSQGTSGMSYDQYF. The chain links TRBV4-3 to TRBJ2-7, with 12 bases aligning to TRBD2. Germline CDR1 is LGHNA and CDR2 is YSLEER. The CDR3 loop spans 16 amino acids.

This chain joins TRBV6-2 or TRBV6-3 and TRBJ2-1, with 10 bases aligning to TRBD2. V was pared by 7 bases and J by 7 bases, with 10 bases of the junction left unmatched. This CDR3 region has 15 residues. From germline, CDR1 is MNHEY and CDR2 SVGEGT. CDR3 loop: CASTPRGSGRNEQFF. The CDR3 nucleotides read TGTGCCAGCACGCCCCGTGGTAGCGGGAGGAATGAGCAGTTCTTC.

The rearrangement uses TRBV19 and TRBJ1-2; D is undetermined. This CDR3 region has 14 residues. V was cut by 2 bases and J by 6 bases, with 13 bases left in between. Looked up from germline, CDR1 is LNHDA and CDR2 is SQIVND (reference sequence). This CDR3 is CASSIWAGRDGYTF. The CDR3 DNA is TGTGCCAGTAGTATATGGGCAGGTCGGGATGGCTACACCTTC.

This clonotype was seen a handful of times. The chain is built from TRBV11-2 and TRBJ2-1, with 9 bases lining up with TRBD2. Germline CDR1 is SGHAT and CDR2 is FQNNGV. This CDR3 region has 16 residues. The V and J ends lost 1 base and 5 bases, in that order; junction bases with no gene match: 6. CDR3 coding DNA: TGTGCCAGCAGCTTAGTGGCGGGAGGGGCCCACAATGAGCAGTTCTTC. Residues: CASSLVAGGAHNEQFF.

The CDR3 protein is CAGSSDWDNEQFF. The CDR3 bases are TGTGCCGGATCTTCGGACTGGGACAATGAGCAGTTCTTC. This chain links TRBV6-2 or TRBV6-3 with TRBJ2-1; D possibly corresponds to TRBD2 (5 bases). The CDR3 consists of 13 residues. Per the germline V gene, CDR1 is MNHEY and CDR2 is SVGEGT. V dropped 11 bases and J dropped 5 bases, with 16 bases sitting between them.

The rearrangement joins TRBV20-1 to TRBJ2-2; D remains ambiguous. CDR3 size: 15 residues. Trimming cost V 1 base and J 1 base, with 10 bases left between them. The germline V gene encodes CDR1 DFQATT and CDR2 SNEGSKA (reference sequence). The CDR3 reads CSARASGQNTGELFF. The CDR3 nucleotides are TGCAGTGCTAGAGCCTCCGGCCAGAACACCGGGGAGCTGTTTTTT.

The chain links TRBV5-1 to TRBJ2-1; 8 positions agree with TRBD2. V gave up 3 bases and J gave up 2 bases; unmatched junction bases: 10. CDR1 and CDR2 from the germline V gene are SGHRS and YFSETQ. CDR3 length equals 17 residues. The CDR3 region is CASSSTTSGGTYNEQFF. CDR3 sequence (DNA): TGCGCCAGCAGCTCTACCACCAGCGGGGGCACCTACAATGAGCAGTTCTTC.

This clonotype was picked up a small number of times. V and J are TRBV28 and TRBJ2-7, with TRBD1 matching over 12 bases. This CDR3 spans 15 amino acids. V shed 6 bases, J shed 3 bases, and the junction held 6 bases outside the gene matches. CDR1 MDHEN and CDR2 SYDVKM come from the germline V gene. The CDR3 DNA follows: TGTGCCAGCAGGCCCGGGACAGGGGGCATCTACGAGCAGTACTTC. This encodes CASRPGTGGIYEQYF.

CDR3 protein: CASTMNSGASYGYTF. CDR3 nucleotide sequence: TGTGCCAGCACCATGAATTCAGGGGCGAGCTATGGCTACACCTTC. The chain joins TRBV9 to TRBJ1-2, with a possible D match to TRBD1 (6 bases). Germline assignment: CDR1 SGDLS and CDR2 YYNGEE. V was trimmed by 6 bases and J by 4 bases, leaving 19 bases between them. This CDR3 is built from 15 residues.

DNA for the CDR3: TGTGCCAGCAGGTACCGGGACTATGACTACAATGAGCAGTTCTTC. Its protein is CASRYRDYDYNEQFF. V usage is TRBV6-5 and J usage is TRBJ2-1, with 7 bases fitting TRBD2. Per the germline V gene, CDR1 is MNHEY and CDR2 is SVGAGI. V shed 6 bases and J 3 bases; nucleotides not matched to a gene: 8. The CDR3 length is 15 residues.

This clonotype was recorded a few times. V usage is TRBV29-1 and J usage is TRBJ1-1, with D possibly matching TRBD1 (5 bases). The CDR3 sequence is 15 residues long. V was trimmed by 4 bases and J by 0 bases, leaving 15 bases between them. CDR1 and CDR2 from the germline V gene are SQVTM and ANQGSEA. CDR3 residues: CSVGHSAGMNTEAFF. The DNA for the CDR3 is TGCAGCGTTGGTCATTCTGCAGGGATGAACACTGAAGCTTTCTTT. Full variable domain (remainder filled in from reference TRBV29-1 and TRBJ1-1): SAVISQKPSRDICQRGTSLTIQCQVDSQVTMMFWYRQQPGQSLTLIATANQGSEATYESGFVIDKFPISRPNLTFSTLTVSNMSPEDSSIYLCSVGHSAGMNTEAFFGQGTRLTVV.

In its sample, this clonotype was seen a few times. This chain links TRBV30 with TRBJ2-5, with 10 bases identical to TRBD1. The CDR3 covers 15 residues. From germline, CDR1 is GTSNPN and CDR2 SVGIG (reference sequence). V was clipped by 0 bases and J by 1 base; unmatched bases: 2. Here the CDR3 DNA reads TGTGCCTGGAGTGTGACAGGGGGCCTCCAAGAGACCCAGTACTTC. It encodes CAWSVTGGLQETQYF.

This clonotype was seen more than once but under ten times. This sequence joins TRBV12-3 or TRBV12-4 and TRBJ2-3; TRBD2 aligns across 8 bases. The CDR3 consists of 15 residues. The ends lost 4 bases at V and 2 bases at J; junction bases unmatched: 5. For the CDR3, the DNA is TGTGCCAGCAGTTCCGCTAGCGGGCCCACAGATACGCAGTATTTT. Translating it yields CASSSASGPTDTQYF.

This rearrangement joins TRBV15 to TRBJ2-1, with no clear D. CDR1 LNHNV and CDR2 YYDKDF come from the germline V gene (reference sequence). The length of the CDR3 is 13 residues. Trimming pared 6 bases from V and 2 bases from J, leaving 8 bases between. The CDR3 nucleotides read TGTGCCACCAGACAGAGGACCTACAATGAGCAGTTCTTC. Its translation: CATRQRTYNEQFF.

The chain is built from TRBV3-2 and TRBJ1-2; no check of the table's D call, TRBD1, against the DNA was made. TRBV3-2 constitutes a pseudogene. This CDR3 spans 14 amino acids. CDR3 nucleotides: TGTGCCCCAGATCGGACAGGGGAATCTTATGGCTACACCTTC. Amino acids: CAPDRTGESYGYTF.

V gene TRBV12-3 or TRBV12-4 combines with J gene TRBJ2-2; D remains ambiguous. The CDR3 runs 13 residues. Trimming pared 3 bases from V and 4 bases from J, leaving 6 bases between. The CDR3 is CASSFLITGELFF. As DNA, the CDR3 is TGTGCCAGCAGTTTTCTAATCACCGGGGAGCTGTTTTTT.

J is TRBJ2-2 and V is TRBV5-4; 7 bases align to TRBD1. The CDR3 loop spans 17 amino acids. The J segment lost 0 bases and the V segment lost 4 bases, leaving 9 bases of the junction unmatched. Per germline, CDR1 SGHNT and CDR2 YYREEE (reference sequence). CDR3 coding DNA: TGTGCCAGCAGCCTAGGGTCCGGGACAGCGAACACCGGGGAGCTGTTTTTT. Protein: CASSLGSGTANTGELFF.

This clonotype was seen a few times. This sequence joins TRBV5-4 and TRBJ1-5; TRBD1 matches 8 bases. V trimming: 3 bases; J trimming: 5 bases; junction bases outside the gene matches: 4. The CDR3 is 14 amino acids. CDR1 is SGHNT and CDR2 is YYREEE in the germline V gene (reference sequence). CDR3 amino acids: CASSYRTGHQPQHF. The CDR3 DNA is TGTGCCAGCAGCTACCGGACAGGGCATCAGCCCCAGCATTTT.

This clonotype was recorded a few times. This chain uses TRBV7-9 with TRBJ2-7, with 9 nucleotides matching TRBD1. This CDR3 is built from 15 residues. The trim removed 5 bases at V and 8 bases at J, leaving 13 bases unmatched. In germline, CDR1 is SEHNR, CDR2 FQNEAQ (reference sequence). CDR3 residues: CASSPGQGLDTKQYF. In nucleotides, the CDR3 is TGTGCCAGCAGCCCAGGACAGGGGCTGGATACGAAGCAGTACTTC.

A single count supports this clonotype. V and J are TRBV19 and TRBJ2-2, with 7 bases that match TRBD1. The germline V gene has CDR1 LNHDA and CDR2 SQIVND (reference sequence). Trimming cost V 6 bases and J 3 bases; bases outside gene matches: 7. The CDR3 extends over 15 amino acids. The CDR3 region is CASSALDRDTGELFF. CDR3 in DNA: TGTGCCAGTAGCGCCTTAGACAGGGACACCGGGGAGCTGTTTTTT.

In its sample, this clonotype was seen a few times. The chain links TRBV29-1 to TRBJ2-5; 7 bases line up with TRBD2. V lost 4 bases, J lost 10 bases, and 6 bases stayed unmatched. Germline V gives CDR1 SQVTM, CDR2 ANQGSEA. There are 11 residues in the CDR3. The CDR3 region is CSVGGWDYQYF. The CDR3 DNA follows: TGCAGCGTTGGGGGATGGGACTACCAGTACTTC.